This is a list of T cell receptor beta chains from one sample in a study of blood T cell repertoires in COVID-19. Sequencing used immunoSEQ multiplex PCR; TCRdb keeps in-frame clones, though not all of them. The sample lists 250,000 to 300,000 clones, roughly 86% occurring once. Sequenced sample: peripheral blood. These receptors were collected from a man younger than 30 with active or convalescent COVID-19. CDR3s include the opening cysteine and the closing phenylalanine or tryptophan. D genes are given only for firm matches.

TRBJ2-1 TRBD1 TRBV29-1 CSGGRHPGTGKFF
TRBJ2-7 TRBD2 TRBV7-8 CASSLDGSSGLIGGSYEQYF
TRBJ1-1 . TRBV24-1 CATSDDYNTEAFF
TRBJ1-1 . TRBV19 CASISNTEAFF
TRBJ1-1 TRBD1 TRBV25-1 CASSEPAGTGSTEAFF
TRBJ2-2 TRBD2 TRBV4-3 CASSHRIAGGHTGELFF
TRBJ2-1 TRBD2 TRBV7-2 CASSLIVTSGRVTNEQFF
TRBJ2-1 TRBD2 TRBV27 CASSFLAGGNEQFF
TRBJ2-7 . TRBV13 CASTPRGGSTGEQYF
TRBJ2-1 . TRBV7-2 CASSFGRVIEQFF
TRBJ1-4 . TRBV10-3 CAISESRGNEKLFF
TRBJ1-2 TRBD1 TRBV2 CASSGIEKRTGYGYTF
TRBJ2-7 TRBD2 TRBV18 CASSPPLLAGDLYEQYF
TRBJ1-2 . TRBV18 CASSPSDRPSNYGYTF
TRBJ1-3 . TRBV2 CASLEIPGNTIYF
TRBJ1-5 . TRBV5-1 CASSLDGEVNQPQHF
TRBJ1-4 . TRBV2 CASSEIGEEKLFF
TRBJ2-1 TRBD2 TRBV7-9 CASSLLAGEVGEQFF
TRBJ2-7 . TRBV11-2 CASSLGQGGYEQYF
TRBJ1-2 . TRBV12-3/TRBV12-4 CASRLGGVDGYTF
TRBJ2-3 . TRBV24-1 CATSDLASEGPDTQYF
TRBJ1-2 TRBD1 TRBV10-2 CASGSGGNGYTF
TRBJ1-3 . TRBV9 CASSGPRGGTGNTIYF
TRBJ2-2 TRBD1 TRBV5-4 CASKSGGQPNTGELFF
TRBJ2-2 . TRBV5-1 CASSPQGTGELFF